This T cell receptor beta chain was profiled in a study of OX40 agonist ivuxolimab in advanced cancers. Turning to the study itself: Partial responses occurred in Three dose-escalation patients, one with hepatocellular carcinoma and two with cutaneous melanoma. Study results and caveats: Researchers did not determine the expanded peripheral T cells' antigen specificity. CD8+ T cells were the subset that, on average, had more expanded clones than CD4+.

Peripheral blood came from all dose cohorts at three timepoints. Concerning this clone: Its target is not known.

Using immunoSEQ multiplex PCR, the repertoire was profiled, and TCRdb retains in-frame clones only, with some absent. The sample holds about 93,000 clones, 94% seen once. The germline V and J ends were trimmed by 2 bases and 0 bases, with 7 bases remaining between them. This CDR3 region has 14 residues. The germline V gene encodes CDR1 ENHRY and CDR2 SYGVKD. The chain recombines TRBV10-3 with TRBJ2-5; D unresolved. Sample: CD4+ or CD8+ T cells sorted from blood, taken in a trial of the OX40 agonist ivuxolimab. This receptor was obtained from an adult with an advanced solid tumor such as melanoma, head and neck, liver or kidney cancer. In nucleotides, the CDR3 is TGTGCCATCAGTGAGGAGCGATACCAAGAGACCCAGTACTTC. Protein product: CAISEERYQETQYF.